This T cell receptor (beta chain) originates from a study of shared clonotypes between healthy human individuals. Study results and limitations: Among donors, sharing of clonotypes was expected to be affected by sequencing depth.

On this clone itself: Its antigen is not known.

Libraries were prepared by immunoSEQ multiplex PCR; TCRdb keeps only in-frame clonotypes and omits some of them. The data show 450,000 to 500,000 clones, more than 75% seen once. Sequences were obtained from PBMCs. The TCR comes from a woman aged 40 to 50 in good health. Some clones in this sample may be carry-over from other donors' samples.

CDR3 sequence (DNA): TGTGCCAGCAGGACTCCCCGGACAGGGGGTTACGGCTACACCTTC. This sequence encodes CASRTPRTGGYGYTF. The chain has TRBV27 and TRBJ1-2; 10 nucleotides match TRBD1. Germline V gene lookup returns CDR1 MNHEY and CDR2 SMNVEV (reference sequence). The CDR3 sequence is 15 residues long. With 6 bases clipped from V and 8 bases from J, the junction kept 12 bases outside the gene matches.